The next 7 T cell receptor beta chains were all read from a single sample in a study of shared clonotypes between healthy human individuals. Sequencing used immunoSEQ multiplex PCR; TCRdb keeps in-frame clones, though not all of them. Seen here are approximately 2.4 million clones, under 97% observed once, and the top ten hold around 0.13%. Sequencing was done on a sample of naive CD4+ T cells sorted from blood. The subset was: CD45RA+ positively selected. Receptor source: a young man in good health.

This chain uses TRBV28 with TRBJ2-5; no reliable D call. Germline V CDR1 and CDR2: MDHEN, SYDVKM. Trimming took 2 bases from V and 3 from J, leaving 10 bases between them. The CDR3 runs 14 residues. In DNA, the CDR3 is TGTGCCAGCAGTTTAGGCAGAAAGGAAGAGACCCAGTACTTC. It translates to CASSLGRKEETQYF.

The chain's CDR3 is CASSRPGGFGYTF. DNA of the CDR3: TGCGCCAGCAGCCGCCCCGGGGGGTTCGGCTACACCTTC. The genes are TRBV23-1 and TRBJ1-2; tentative D call: TRBD1 (5 bases). TRBV23-1 has ORF status, its function being uncertain. Trimming stripped 6 bases from V and 8 bases from J, with 16 bases between. The CDR3 consists of 13 residues.

Regarding this clone: The same CDR3 can be traced to other DNA sequences in this sample. J is TRBJ2-7 and V is TRBV6-6; a possible D gene is TRBD2 (5 bases). V was trimmed by 0 bases and J by 3 bases, leaving 6 bases between them. The CDR3 totals 13 residues. CDR1 is MNHNY, CDR2 SVGAGI, per germline (reference sequence). The CDR3 nucleotides read TGTGCCAGCAGTTACTCAGGACTCTACGAGCAGTACTTC. Residues: CASSYSGLYEQYF.

V gene TRBV19 combines with J gene TRBJ2-7; 7 bases are shared with TRBD2. The CDR3 totals 12 residues. Trimming removed 4 bases from V and 7 bases from J; junction bases left unmatched: 4. Germline V gene data show CDR1 as LNHDA and CDR2 as SQIVND (reference sequence). The CDR3 spells CASSTGRGEQYF. CDR3 sequence (DNA): TGTGCCAGTAGTACAGGGAGGGGAGAGCAGTACTTC.

This chain connects TRBV5-5 to TRBJ1-2; 10 bases match TRBD1. Germline V gives CDR1 SGHKS, CDR2 YYEKEE (reference sequence). V shed 4 bases, J shed 3 bases, and the junction held 12 bases outside the gene matches. CDR3 length: 17 amino acids. CDR3 in amino acids: CASSTAPGTGDYYGYTF. CDR3 DNA: TGTGCCAGCAGCACTGCACCCGGGACAGGGGACTACTATGGCTACACCTTC.

The gene calls are TRBV7-9 and TRBJ2-7; 11 bases are shared with TRBD1. From germline, CDR1 is SEHNR and CDR2 FQNEAQ (reference sequence). The CDR3 totals 16 residues. The CDR3 loop is CLEFGAGTGGSYEQYF. In DNA form, the CDR3 reads TGTCTGGAGTTTGGGGCCGGGACAGGGGGATCCTACGAGCAGTACTTC.

Note on this clone: Different DNA sequences within this sample yield the same CDR3. The chain recombines TRBV7-9 with TRBJ1-1; D unclear. Germline V lookup: CDR1 SEHNR, CDR2 FQNEAQ (reference sequence). The CDR3 is made up of 11 amino acids. The ends were cut back, 0 bases at V and 6 bases at J, with 2 bases in the middle. The CDR3, as DNA: TGTGCCAGCAGCTTAGCAGCTGAAGCTTTCTTT. Translated, it gives CASSLAAEAFF.